Listed below are T cell receptor beta chains from one sample, sequenced in a study of cytomegalovirus exposure and HLA in healthy donors. Produced via immunoSEQ multiplex PCR; TCRdb's table is partial and in-frame only. Of about 130,000 clones detected, 79% appear once; the ten largest clones hold 6.5%. Sequencing was carried out using PBMCs. The receptor set was obtained from a man between 40 and 49 years old in good health and CMV-seropositive. Both conserved end residues are part of each CDR3. D genes are given only for firm matches. A clone size is listed for some rows: how often the clone was seen (once, few, many), or a class if it is expanded.

J: TRBJ1-2; length: 13; D: TRBD1; V: TRBV13; size: .; CDR3: CASSPGTAYGYTF; DNA: TGTGCCAGCAGCCCCGGGACAGCGTATGGCTACACCTTC
J: TRBJ2-7; length: 14; D: TRBD2; V: TRBV4-1; size: .; CDR3: CASSGLADTYEQYF; DNA: TGCGCCAGCAGCGGACTAGCGGACACCTACGAGCAGTACTTC
J: TRBJ1-3; length: 14; D: TRBD1; V: TRBV27; size: few; CDR3: CASSRDREGNTIYF; DNA: TGTGCCAGCAGCCGGGACAGGGAGGGAAACACCATATATTTT
J: TRBJ2-1; length: 14; D: .; V: TRBV6-1; size: .; CDR3: CASTGISSYNEQFF; DNA: TGTGCCAGCACGGGGATTAGTTCCTACAATGAGCAGTTCTTC
J: TRBJ2-1; length: 18; D: TRBD2; V: TRBV4-1; size: .; CDR3: CASSQVDLGLAGYNEQFF; DNA: TGCGCCAGCAGCCAAGTCGATCTAGGACTAGCGGGGTACAATGAGCAGTTCTTC
J: TRBJ2-7; length: 13; D: .; V: TRBV5-1; size: .; CDR3: CASSLAGVHEQYF; DNA: TGCGCCAGCAGCTTGGCTGGAGTCCACGAGCAGTACTTC
J: TRBJ2-1; length: 15; D: TRBD2; V: TRBV30; size: once; CDR3: CAWSVRLAGGFEQFF; DNA: TGTGCCTGGAGTGTTCGACTAGCGGGAGGTTTTGAGCAGTTCTTC
J: TRBJ1-5; length: 14; D: .; V: TRBV19; size: .; CDR3: CASSDQGRNQPQHF; DNA: TGTGCCAGTAGTGATCAGGGAAGGAATCAGCCCCAGCATTTT
J: TRBJ2-5; length: 15; D: TRBD1; V: TRBV30; size: .; CDR3: CAWSVLGTAQETQYF; DNA: TGTGCCTGGAGTGTACTAGGGACAGCCCAAGAGACCCAGTACTTC
J: TRBJ2-7; length: 15; D: TRBD2; V: TRBV5-1; size: few; CDR3: CASSLEGRGRHEQYF; DNA: TGCGCCAGCAGCTTGGAGGGGAGGGGTAGGCACGAGCAGTACTTC
J: TRBJ1-5; length: 17; D: TRBD1; V: TRBV5-5; size: .; CDR3: CASSFTPGQPFNQPQHF; DNA: TGTGCCAGCAGTTTCACTCCGGGACAGCCTTTCAATCAGCCCCAGCATTTT
J: TRBJ2-3; length: 17; D: TRBD2; V: TRBV9; size: .; CDR3: CASSGTRSGRRTDTQYF; DNA: TGTGCCAGCAGCGGGACCCGTAGCGGGAGGAGAACAGATACGCAGTATTTT
J: TRBJ1-5; length: 14; D: TRBD1; V: TRBV19; size: .; CDR3: CASSTRTGAQPQHF; DNA: TGTGCCAGTAGTACCCGGACAGGGGCCCAGCCCCAGCATTTT
J: TRBJ2-6; length: 14; D: .; V: TRBV5-1; size: .; CDR3: CASSRSTGANVLTF; DNA: TGCGCCAGCTCTCGGTCAACTGGGGCCAACGTCCTGACTTTC
J: TRBJ1-1; length: 13; D: .; V: TRBV23-1; size: .; CDR3: CAAEEGVNTEAFF; DNA: TGCGCCGCAGAGGAGGGAGTGAACACTGAAGCTTTCTTT
J: TRBJ2-3; length: 14; D: TRBD2; V: TRBV5-1; size: once; CDR3: CASSPPGGSDTQYF; DNA: TGCGCCAGCTCTCCCCCGGGAGGGTCAGATACGCAGTATTTT
J: TRBJ2-2; length: 16; D: .; V: TRBV7-8; size: .; CDR3: CASSLPTGVNTGELFF; DNA: TGTGCCAGCAGCTTACCAACCGGGGTCAACACCGGGGAGCTGTTTTTT
J: TRBJ1-5; length: 13; D: .; V: TRBV2; size: .; CDR3: CASFLGGTQPQHF; DNA: TGTGCCAGCTTCCTCGGAGGGACTCAGCCCCAGCATTTT
J: TRBJ2-1; length: 15; D: TRBD2; V: TRBV29-1; size: .; CDR3: CSVLGLAGSYNEQFF; DNA: TGCAGCGTCCTTGGACTAGCGGGGAGCTACAATGAGCAGTTCTTC
J: TRBJ2-5; length: 14; D: .; V: TRBV6-5; size: .; CDR3: CASSYSRTQVTQYF; DNA: TGTGCCAGCAGTTACTCACGCACGCAGGTGACCCAGTACTTC
J: TRBJ2-4; length: 18; D: TRBD2; V: TRBV4-1; size: .; CDR3: CASSQGLAGGMGRNIQYF; DNA: TGCGCCAGCAGCCAGGGACTAGCGGGAGGGATGGGTAGAAACATTCAGTACTTC
J: TRBJ2-2; length: 16; D: TRBD2; V: TRBV5-1; size: .; CDR3: CASSSLAGANTGELFF; DNA: TGCGCCAGCAGCTCGCTAGCGGGAGCGAACACCGGGGAGCTGTTTTTT
J: TRBJ1-1; length: 15; D: .; V: TRBV6-5; size: .; CDR3: CASSYSGGVNTEAFF; DNA: TGTGCCAGCAGTTACAGTGGGGGGGTGAACACTGAAGCTTTCTTT
J: TRBJ2-3; length: 11; D: .; V: TRBV30; size: .; CDR3: CAWSGGDTQYF; DNA: TGTGCCTGGAGTGGCGGAGATACGCAGTATTTT
J: TRBJ1-5; length: 14; D: .; V: TRBV19; size: .; CDR3: CASQAGLVNQPQHF; DNA: TGTGCCAGTCAGGCGGGACTCGTCAATCAGCCCCAGCATTTT
J: TRBJ2-5; length: 15; D: TRBD1; V: TRBV6-5; size: .; CDR3: CASRENRGPQETQYF; DNA: TGTGCCAGCAGAGAAAACAGGGGACCCCAAGAGACCCAGTACTTC
J: TRBJ2-7; length: 15; D: TRBD2; V: TRBV5-5; size: .; CDR3: CASSFGLAGVHEQYF; DNA: TGTGCCAGCAGCTTTGGACTAGCGGGAGTTCACGAGCAGTACTTC
J: TRBJ1-2; length: 15; D: TRBD1; V: TRBV11-2; size: few; CDR3: CASSLTGTGNYGYTF; DNA: TGTGCCAGCAGCCTCACCGGGACAGGGAACTATGGCTACACCTTC